This T cell receptor (beta chain) is drawn from a study of CD8 T cells in Susac syndrome. RNA totalling roughly 0.45 to 1 ug underwent reverse transcription with random hexamers. TCRdb re-called the immunoSEQ multiplex PCR reads through MiXCR, storing one row per CDR3 protein. The table shows roughly 100,000 distinct CDR3 sequences, with 96% occurring only once. Notes on the study in general: CD8+ clonal expansion in Susac was maximal in TEMRA cells and in active patients. As the study acknowledged, the number of individuals in its TCR sequencing and HLA analysis was relatively small.

Negative isolation was used for CD8+ and CD4+ T cells and FACS enrichment for TEMRA cells. Germline assignment: CDR1 MNHEY and CDR2 SMNVEV (reference sequence). The CDR3 is 14 amino acids long, termini counted. Comment on this clonotype: The target antigen is unknown. This CDR3 fails to terminate in the conserved phenylalanine or tryptophan, so it likely reflects a read error. Because the CDR3's place on the DNA is in doubt, the DNA is left out and the CDR3 is given as listed by TCRdb.

This clonotype was obtained from a human donor with Susac syndrome. The J gene is TRBJ2-1, the V gene TRBV27; TRBD1 reflects the table's D call only, with no check against the DNA. Sequenced: CD8+ T cells from PBMCs. CDR3 loop: CASRIGPGNNEQFS.